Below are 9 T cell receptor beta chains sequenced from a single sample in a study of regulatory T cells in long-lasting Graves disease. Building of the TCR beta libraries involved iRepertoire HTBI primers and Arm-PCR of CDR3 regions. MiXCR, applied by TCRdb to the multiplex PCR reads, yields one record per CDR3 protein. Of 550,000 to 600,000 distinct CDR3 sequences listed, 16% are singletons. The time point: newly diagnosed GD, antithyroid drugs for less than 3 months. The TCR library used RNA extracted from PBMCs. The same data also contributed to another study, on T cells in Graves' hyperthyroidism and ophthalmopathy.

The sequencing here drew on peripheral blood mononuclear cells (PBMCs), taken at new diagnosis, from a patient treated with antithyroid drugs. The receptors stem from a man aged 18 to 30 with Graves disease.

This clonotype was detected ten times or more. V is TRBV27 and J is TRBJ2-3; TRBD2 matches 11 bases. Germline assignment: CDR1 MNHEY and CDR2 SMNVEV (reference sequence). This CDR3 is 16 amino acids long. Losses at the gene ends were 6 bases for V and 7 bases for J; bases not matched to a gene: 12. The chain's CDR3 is CASRAIAGGPGNTQYF. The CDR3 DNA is TGTGCCAGCAGAGCAATAGCGGGAGGGCCAGGAAATACGCAGTATTTT.

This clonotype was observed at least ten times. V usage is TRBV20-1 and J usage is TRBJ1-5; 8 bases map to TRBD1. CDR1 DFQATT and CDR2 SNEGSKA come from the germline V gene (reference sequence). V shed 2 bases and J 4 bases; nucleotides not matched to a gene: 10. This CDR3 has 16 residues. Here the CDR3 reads CSARLRAGGENQPQHF. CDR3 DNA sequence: TGCAGTGCTAGACTTAGGGCAGGGGGCGAGAATCAGCCCCAGCATTTT.

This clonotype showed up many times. CDR3 loop: CASGSTDFQETQYF. The CDR3 bases are TGTGCTAGTGGCTCGACAGACTTCCAAGAGACCCAGTACTTC. The chain is built from TRBV12-5 and TRBJ2-5; possible D gene TRBD1, 5 bases. The CDR3 contains 14 residues. Deletions cut 6 bases from V and 1 base from J, with 12 bases between. Germline CDR1 reads LGHNT; CDR2 reads FRNRAP.

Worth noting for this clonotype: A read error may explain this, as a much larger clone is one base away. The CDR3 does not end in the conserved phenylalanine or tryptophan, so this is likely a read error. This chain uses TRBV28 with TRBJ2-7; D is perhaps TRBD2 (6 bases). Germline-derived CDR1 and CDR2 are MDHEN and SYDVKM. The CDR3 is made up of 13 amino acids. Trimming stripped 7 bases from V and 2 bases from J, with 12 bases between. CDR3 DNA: TGTGCCAGCACCGACGGGGGAGCCTACGAGCAGTACTTA. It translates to CASTDGGAYEQYL.

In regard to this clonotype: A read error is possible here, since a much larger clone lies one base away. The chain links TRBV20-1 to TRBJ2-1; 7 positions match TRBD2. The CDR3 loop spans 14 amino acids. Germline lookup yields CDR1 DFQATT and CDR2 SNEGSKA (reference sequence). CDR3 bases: TGCGGTGCCCAGAGCGGGAATTCACACAATGAGCAGTTCTTC. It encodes CGAQSGNSHNEQFF.

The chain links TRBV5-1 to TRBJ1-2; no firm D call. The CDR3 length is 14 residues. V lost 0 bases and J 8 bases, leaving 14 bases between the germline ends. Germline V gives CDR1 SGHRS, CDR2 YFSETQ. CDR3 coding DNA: TGCGCCAGCAGCTTGGAGTCCGGGGTTTGGGGCTACACCTTC. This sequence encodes CASSLESGVWGYTF. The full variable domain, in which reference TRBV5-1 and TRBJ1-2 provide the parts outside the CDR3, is KAGVTQTPRYLIKTRGQQVTLSCSPISGHRSVSWYQQTPGQGLQFLFEYFSETQRNKGNFPGRFSGRQFSNSRSEMNVSTLELGDSALYLCASSLESGVWGYTFGSGTRLTVV.

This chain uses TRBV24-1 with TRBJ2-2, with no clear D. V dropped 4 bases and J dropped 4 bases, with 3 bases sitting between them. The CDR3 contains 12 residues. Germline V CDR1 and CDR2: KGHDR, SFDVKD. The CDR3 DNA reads TGTGCCACCAGTGAGTCCACCGGGGAGCTGTTTTTT. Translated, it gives CATSESTGELFF.

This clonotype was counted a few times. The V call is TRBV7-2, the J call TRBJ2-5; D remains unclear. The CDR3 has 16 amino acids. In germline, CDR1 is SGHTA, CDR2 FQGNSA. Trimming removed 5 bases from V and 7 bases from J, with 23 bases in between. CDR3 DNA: TGTGCCAGCAGCCCTTGGACGAGATCCCCTCGTCCGACCCAGTACTTC. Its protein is CASSPWTRSPRPTQYF.

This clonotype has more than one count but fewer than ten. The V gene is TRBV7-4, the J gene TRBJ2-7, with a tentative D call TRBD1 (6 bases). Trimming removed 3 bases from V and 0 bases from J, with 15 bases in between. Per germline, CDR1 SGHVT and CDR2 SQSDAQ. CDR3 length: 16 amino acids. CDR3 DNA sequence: TGTGCCAGCAGCTTGGGTTGGCCAGGGGCCTCCTACGAGCAGTACTTC. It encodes CASSLGWPGASYEQYF.